The 14 T cell receptor beta chains below were found in one sample sequenced in a study of T cell changes during pregnancy in multiple sclerosis. TCRdb's table, derived via immunoSEQ multiplex PCR, lists solely in-frame clones and lacks some. The table includes about 100,000 clones, around 92% detected once. The input for sequencing was peripheral blood, taken after pregnancy. These receptors came from a female donor with multiple sclerosis, enrolled in a pregnancy study.

This chain links TRBV14 with TRBJ2-1; possibly TRBD2 for D (6 bases). The germline V and J ends were trimmed by 4 bases and 3 bases, with 7 bases remaining between them. The CDR3 contains 13 residues. CDR1 and CDR2 (germline): SGHDN, FVKESK. The CDR3 region has the DNA TGTGCCAGCAGCCCGGACTACTACAATGAGCAGTTCTTC. This sequence encodes CASSPDYYNEQFF.

The chain couples TRBV9 to TRBJ1-1; the D gene is possibly TRBD1 (5 bases). Germline CDR1 reads SGDLS; CDR2 reads YYNGEE. The ends were cut back, 0 bases at V and 0 bases at J, with 12 bases in the middle. The CDR3 has 16 amino acids. CDR3 DNA sequence: TGTGCCAGCAGCGTAGCTCAGGGAGGTATGAACACTGAAGCTTTCTTT. Protein sequence: CASSVAQGGMNTEAFF.

The chain is built from TRBV6-5 and TRBJ1-2; 11 nucleotides agree with TRBD1. Trimming removed 5 bases from V and 4 bases from J; junction bases left unmatched: 6. Germline V gives CDR1 MNHEY, CDR2 SVGAGI. The CDR3 is 15 amino acids. The CDR3: CASSLGTGGSYGYTF. DNA for the CDR3: TGTGCCAGCAGTCTCGGGACAGGGGGTTCCTATGGCTACACCTTC.

This chain joins TRBV5-8 and TRBJ2-3; perhaps TRBD1 as D (6 bases). V was trimmed by 3 bases and J by 0 bases, leaving 11 bases between them. The CDR3 is 15 residues long. In germline, CDR1 is SGHTS, CDR2 YDEGEE. In DNA, the CDR3 is TGTGCCAGCAGCTCAGGACAGATTAGCACAGATACGCAGTATTTT. Amino acids: CASSSGQISTDTQYF.

The gene calls are TRBV12-5 and TRBJ1-2, with 12 bases matching TRBD1. With V trimmed by 5 bases and J by 5 bases, 12 bases remained unmatched. The CDR3 loop spans 17 amino acids. Germline V gives CDR1 LGHNT, CDR2 FRNRAP. The CDR3 protein is CASGRPGQGAISYGYTF. DNA for the CDR3: TGTGCTAGTGGTCGACCGGGACAGGGGGCGATTTCTTATGGCTACACCTTC.

The chain uses TRBV27 and TRBJ1-1, with D unresolved. CDR1 is MNHEY and CDR2 is SMNVEV in the germline V gene (reference sequence). The CDR3 is 15 residues long. The germline V and J ends were trimmed by 0 bases and 4 bases, with 12 bases remaining between them. CDR3 nucleotide sequence: TGTGCCAGCAGTTTATCGAAAAGAGTCTCCACTGAAGCTTTCTTT. This sequence encodes CASSLSKRVSTEAFF.

This chain joins TRBV2 and TRBJ2-1; D perhaps matches TRBD2 (6 bases). Germline V lookup: CDR1 SNHLY, CDR2 FYNNEI. This CDR3 contains 16 residues. Between the trimmed V and J ends, which lost 3 bases and 1 base, there was a span of 13 bases. The CDR3 region has the DNA TGTGCCAGCAGTGATTCCCGGGAGCGGTCCTACAATGAGCAGTTCTTC. Translating gives CASSDSRERSYNEQFF.

This clone occurred a few times. The chain employs TRBV5-1 and TRBJ1-1, with D perhaps TRBD1 (6 bases). Germline V CDR1 and CDR2: SGHRS, YFSETQ. The CDR3 spans 13 residues. V was cut by 3 bases and J by 9 bases, with 15 bases left in between. The CDR3 protein is CASSSNREGKAFF. DNA of the CDR3: TGCGCCAGCAGCTCAAACAGGGAAGGGAAAGCTTTCTTT.

J is TRBJ1-1 and V is TRBV7-2; a weak D match, TRBD1 (6 bases). V lost 1 base, J lost 4 bases, and 10 bases lay in between. Germline V gene data show CDR1 as SGHTA and CDR2 as FQGNSA. This CDR3 spans 14 amino acids. The CDR3 DNA sequence: TGTGCCAGCAGCTTAGATACAGGGCCCACTGAAGCTTTCTTT. Translated: CASSLDTGPTEAFF. The whole variable domain, filled in from reference TRBV7-2 and TRBJ1-1, reads GAGVSQSPSNKVTEKGKDVELRCDPISGHTALYWYRQSLGQGLEFLIYFQGNSAPDKSGLPSDRFSAERTGGSVSTLTIQRTQQEDSAVYLCASSLDTGPTEAFFGQGTRLTVV.

The V and J genes are TRBV13 and TRBJ1-6; 7 bases agree with TRBD1. Trimming removed 5 bases from V and 12 bases from J; junction bases left unmatched: 7. The CDR3 spans 13 residues. Germline CDR1 and CDR2: PRHDT and FYEKMQ (reference sequence). The CDR3 protein is CASSDRQGVPLHF. The CDR3 DNA reads as TGTGCCAGCAGCGACCGGCAGGGGGTACCCCTCCACTTT.

The chain joins TRBV10-3 to TRBJ1-2; maybe TRBD1 (5 bases). The CDR3 is 12 amino acids. V was pared by 6 bases and J by 4 bases, with 9 bases between. Germline loops: CDR1 ENHRY, CDR2 SYGVKD. The CDR3 sequence: CAIRDDSYGYTF. In DNA, the CDR3 is TGTGCCATCAGAGATGACAGCTATGGCTACACCTTC.

The chain joins TRBV5-5 to TRBJ2-5; TRBD2 matches at 7 bases. Losses at the gene ends were 0 bases for V and 5 bases for J; bases not matched to a gene: 7. Germline V gives CDR1 SGHKS, CDR2 YYEKEE (reference sequence). The CDR3 totals 15 residues. The CDR3, as DNA: TGTGCCAGCAGCTTGGACGGGGGAGGGGTGGAGACCCAGTACTTC. This encodes CASSLDGGGVETQYF.

The V call is TRBV20-1, the J call TRBJ2-5; D is perhaps TRBD2 (5 bases). The V and J ends lost 5 bases and 5 bases respectively, with 9 bases between them. The CDR3 sequence is 11 residues long. The germline gives CDR1 DFQATT, CDR2 SNEGSKA (reference sequence). CDR3 region: CSAAPGETQYF. In DNA, the CDR3 is TGCAGTGCTGCGCCGGGGGAGACCCAGTACTTC.

This sequence joins TRBV2 and TRBJ1-2; D unresolved. V lost 9 bases, J lost 7 bases, and 21 bases lay in between. The germline CDR1 and CDR2 sequences are SNHLY and FYNNEI. This CDR3 has 14 residues. The DNA for the CDR3 is TGTGCCAGGATTCGCGAGGGAAGTCCCCCTGGCTACACCTTC. Translating gives CARIREGSPPGYTF.